This record looks at one T cell receptor (beta chain) sequence and its context. Here immunoSEQ multiplex PCR was the method, and the copy in TCRdb shows in-frame clones only, minus some. The table includes roughly 15,000 clones, around four fifths detected once. This entry is derived from a study of somatic mutations in cytotoxic T cells in rheumatoid arthritis. Study in general: Collection of patient blood (under 34 ml EDTA) took place right after diagnosis, before any treatment.

Sequenced input: CD8+ T cells sorted from blood. This receptor was taken from an adult with rheumatoid arthritis.

The CDR3 region has the DNA TGTGCCAGCAGCCCTTATTTGGCAACTAATGAAAAACTGTTTTTT. As protein: CASSPYLATNEKLFF. The chain recombines TRBV4-2 with TRBJ1-4; unclear D gene. V lost 4 bases and J 0 bases, leaving 9 bases between the germline ends. The CDR3 has 15 amino acids. Germline V gives CDR1 LGHNA, CDR2 YNFKEQ.